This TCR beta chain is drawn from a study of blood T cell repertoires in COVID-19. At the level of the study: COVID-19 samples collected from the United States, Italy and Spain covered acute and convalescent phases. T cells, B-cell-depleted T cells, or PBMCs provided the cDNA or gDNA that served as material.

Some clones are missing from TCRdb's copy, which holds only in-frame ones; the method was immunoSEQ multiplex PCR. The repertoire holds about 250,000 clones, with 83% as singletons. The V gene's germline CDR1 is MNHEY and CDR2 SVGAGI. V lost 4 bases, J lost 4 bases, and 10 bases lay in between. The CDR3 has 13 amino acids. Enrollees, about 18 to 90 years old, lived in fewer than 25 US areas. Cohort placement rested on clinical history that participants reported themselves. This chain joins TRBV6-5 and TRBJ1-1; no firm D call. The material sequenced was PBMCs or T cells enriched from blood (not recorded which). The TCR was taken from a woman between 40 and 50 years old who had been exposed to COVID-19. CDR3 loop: CASSSLAGTEAFF. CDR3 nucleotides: TGTGCCAGCAGTTCCCTGGCGGGCACTGAAGCTTTCTTT.